These T cell receptor beta chains were read from a single sample in a study of OX40 agonist ivuxolimab in advanced cancers. The repertoire was sequenced with immunoSEQ multiplex PCR; TCRdb's copy has only in-frame clones and lacks some. The repertoire has approximately 60,000 clones, roughly 80% of them found once; the top ten carry about 2.5%. The sample in question was CD4+ or CD8+ T cells sorted from blood, obtained in a trial of the OX40 agonist ivuxolimab. Receptors were obtained from an adult with an advanced solid tumor such as melanoma, head and neck, liver or kidney cancer. The CDR3 runs from the conserved cysteine through the conserved F or W. D genes are given only for firm matches. The size of a clone is reported for some rows only, either as once, few or many, or as a class for expanded clones.

CDR3 | DNA | length | size | J | D | V
CASSLTGTGVITEAFF | TGTGCCAGCAGCTTGACCGGGACAGGGGTGATCACTGAAGCTTTCTTT | 16 | . | TRBJ1-1 | TRBD1 | TRBV5-5
CASSNYGYTF | TGTGCCAGCAGTAACTATGGCTACACCTTC | 10 | once | TRBJ1-2 | . | TRBV6-1
CASSSRTGGVETQYF | TGTGCCAGCAGCTCACGGACAGGGGGCGTTGAGACCCAGTACTTC | 15 | . | TRBJ2-5 | TRBD1 | TRBV5-8
CASSLAPLAGNNSPLHF | TGTGCCAGCAGCTTAGCCCCTCTTGCAGGGAATAATTCACCCCTCCACTTT | 17 | . | TRBJ1-6 | . | TRBV7-2
CARSCRGGDQPQHF | TGTGCCAGAAGCTGTAGGGGAGGGGATCAGCCCCAGCATTTT | 14 | . | TRBJ1-5 | . | TRBV5-3
CASSIGNTIYF | TGTGCCAGTAGTATTGGAAACACCATATATTTT | 11 | once | TRBJ1-3 | . | TRBV19
CASMGGRGETQYF | TGTGCCAGCATGGGCGGGAGGGGCGAGACCCAGTACTTC | 13 | . | TRBJ2-5 | TRBD2 | TRBV28
CASSENSYGYTF | TGTGCCAGCAGTGAAAACAGCTATGGCTACACCTTC | 12 | . | TRBJ1-2 | . | TRBV2
CAWSHAEFDTQYF | TGTGCCTGGTCACACGCTGAGTTTGATACGCAGTATTTT | 13 | . | TRBJ2-3 | . | TRBV30
CASSLMNTEAFF | TGTGCCAGCAGCTTGATGAACACTGAAGCTTTCTTT | 12 | . | TRBJ1-1 | . | TRBV7-2
CASSETGVGYGYTF | TGTGCCAGCAGTGAGACAGGGGTTGGCTATGGCTACACCTTC | 14 | . | TRBJ1-2 | TRBD1 | TRBV6-5
CAFLPRGPTDYEQYF | TGTGCCTTTCTCCCCCGGGGGCCGACAGACTACGAGCAGTACTTC | 15 | . | TRBJ2-7 | . | TRBV30
CASSGPPGYTYEQYF | TGTGCCAGCAGCGGGCCCCCGGGATACACCTACGAGCAGTACTTC | 15 | . | TRBJ2-7 | . | TRBV9
CASRSTGTYQPQHF | TGTGCCAGCAGGTCGACAGGGACCTATCAGCCCCAGCATTTT | 14 | . | TRBJ1-5 | TRBD1 | TRBV6-1
CASSSRVARQETQYF | TGTGCCAGCAGCTCAAGGGTGGCACGCCAAGAGACCCAGTACTTC | 15 | . | TRBJ2-5 | . | TRBV7-9
CASTVPRGNGYTF | TGTGCCAGCACTGTCCCCCGAGGGAATGGCTACACCTTC | 13 | . | TRBJ1-2 | . | TRBV6-6
CASSQTSGGTDTQYF | TGTGCCAGCAGCCAGACTAGCGGGGGCACAGATACGCAGTATTTT | 15 | few | TRBJ2-3 | TRBD2 | TRBV4-2
CASSVASGGTQETQYF | TGCGCCAGCAGTGTCGCTAGCGGGGGGACTCAAGAGACCCAGTACTTC | 16 | . | TRBJ2-5 | TRBD2 | TRBV10-2
CASSLQGLGTDTQYF | TGTGCCAGCAGCTTACAGGGATTGGGCACAGATACGCAGTATTTT | 15 | once | TRBJ2-3 | . | TRBV7-6
CASSTGTTNTGELFF | TGTGCCAGCAGCACCGGGACAACGAACACCGGGGAGCTGTTTTTT | 15 | . | TRBJ2-2 | . | TRBV2
CASGKLAGTGELFF | TGTGCCAGCGGGAAGCTAGCGGGTACCGGGGAGCTGTTTTTT | 14 | . | TRBJ2-2 | TRBD2 | TRBV11-1
CASSPNLFQGQGQRTEAFF | TGTGCCAGCAGCCCGAACCTTTTTCAGGGACAGGGACAACGGACTGAAGCTTTCTTT | 19 | once | TRBJ1-1 | TRBD1 | TRBV4-2
CASSLMGGGMSGYTF | TGTGCCAGCAGCTTGATGGGGGGCGGAATGTCTGGCTACACCTTC | 15 | few | TRBJ1-2 | . | TRBV5-4
CASSVGAGGDYEQYF | TGTGCCAGCAGCGTAGGGGCGGGAGGGGACTACGAGCAGTACTTC | 15 | . | TRBJ2-7 | TRBD2 | TRBV9
CAWSVDGPTEAFF | TGTGCCTGGAGCGTAGACGGGCCCACTGAAGCTTTCTTT | 13 | . | TRBJ1-1 | . | TRBV30
CASGMGLAGESDTQYF | TGTGCTAGTGGCATGGGACTAGCGGGAGAGTCAGATACGCAGTATTTT | 16 | . | TRBJ2-3 | TRBD2 | TRBV12-5
CASSRGNTEAFF | TGTGCCAGCTCCCGGGGGAACACTGAAGCTTTCTTT | 12 | . | TRBJ1-1 | . | TRBV11-3
CASSQEGTGIYGYTF | TGCGCCAGCAGCCAAGAGGGGACAGGGATCTATGGCTACACCTTC | 15 | . | TRBJ1-2 | TRBD1 | TRBV4-3
CASSFTGISTEAFF | TGTGCCAGCAGCTTTACAGGGATTAGCACTGAAGCTTTCTTT | 14 | . | TRBJ1-1 | . | TRBV7-2
CASSQGGYEQYF | TGTGCCAGCAGTCAGGGGGGCTACGAGCAGTACTTC | 12 | . | TRBJ2-7 | . | TRBV2
CASSYGFSQPQHF | TGTGCCAGCAGCTACGGATTTAGTCAGCCCCAGCATTTT | 13 | . | TRBJ1-5 | . | TRBV7-9
CASSLREGPQETQYF | TGTGCCAGCAGCTTGCGTGAGGGCCCGCAAGAGACCCAGTACTTC | 15 | . | TRBJ2-5 | . | TRBV11-3
CASSMASYNEQFF | TGTGCCAGCAGCATGGCTTCCTACAATGAGCAGTTCTTC | 13 | . | TRBJ2-1 | . | TRBV9
CASSSTRGLAVTSGQYF | TGTGCCAGCAGCTCCACCCGGGGTCTAGCGGTTACGAGCGGGCAGTACTTC | 17 | . | TRBJ2-7 | TRBD2 | TRBV7-8
CASSEPGELFF | TGTGCCAGCAGCGAGCCCGGGGAGCTGTTTTTT | 11 | few | TRBJ2-2 | . | TRBV9
CASSLVSPSGLYGYTF | TGTGCCAGCAGCTTAGTTTCTCCTAGTGGCCTCTATGGCTACACCTTC | 16 | . | TRBJ1-2 | . | TRBV7-9
CASSWEDTDTQYF | TGCGCCAGCTCCTGGGAGGACACAGATACGCAGTATTTT | 13 | . | TRBJ2-3 | . | TRBV4-3
CASSLRQAPLTDTQYF | TGTGCCAGCAGCCTCCGACAGGCTCCTTTGACAGATACGCAGTATTTT | 16 | . | TRBJ2-3 | . | TRBV7-6
CASSLLGTGGNYGYTF | TGTGCCAGCAGCCTCCTCGGGACAGGGGGCAACTATGGCTACACCTTC | 16 | . | TRBJ1-2 | TRBD1 | TRBV14
CASRQFTSSNQPQHF | TGTGCCAGCAGACAATTCACAAGTAGCAATCAGCCCCAGCATTTT | 15 | . | TRBJ1-5 | . | TRBV27
CASSWSGEETQYF | TGTGCCAGCAGCTGGTCCGGGGAAGAGACCCAGTACTTC | 13 | . | TRBJ2-5 | . | TRBV7-2
CASSLVTQLAKNIQYF | TGTGCCAGCAGCTTGGTCACACAGTTAGCCAAAAACATTCAGTACTTC | 16 | . | TRBJ2-4 | . | TRBV5-5
CASSLDGQDYGYTF | TGTGCCAGCAGCTTGGATGGACAGGACTATGGCTACACCTTC | 14 | . | TRBJ1-2 | TRBD1 | TRBV5-6
CATGVGPNTQTQYF | TGTGCCACCGGGGTAGGGCCGAATACACAGACCCAGTACTTC | 14 | . | TRBJ2-5 | . | TRBV2
CAISTTGESSYNSPLHF | TGTGCCATCAGCACAACAGGGGAAAGCTCCTATAATTCACCCCTCCACTTT | 17 | once | TRBJ1-6 | TRBD1 | TRBV10-3
CASSQRQGFEKLFF | TGTGCCAGCAGCCAGCGACAGGGTTTTGAAAAACTGTTTTTT | 14 | . | TRBJ1-4 | TRBD1 | TRBV7-2
CASRRTSGSSTDTQYF | TGTGCCAGCAGAAGGACTAGCGGGTCTAGCACAGATACGCAGTATTTT | 16 | . | TRBJ2-3 | TRBD2 | TRBV7-9
CASSSNRESEQYF | TGTGCCAGCAGCTCCAACAGGGAGTCCGAGCAGTACTTC | 13 | . | TRBJ2-7 | . | TRBV7-3
CAINAPGGTGTYEQYF | TGTGCCATCAATGCCCCGGGGGGGACAGGCACCTACGAGCAGTACTTC | 16 | . | TRBJ2-7 | . | TRBV10-3
CASSLAQGEKGTEAFF | TGCGCCAGCAGCTTGGCGCAGGGGGAAAAGGGCACTGAAGCTTTCTTT | 16 | . | TRBJ1-1 | TRBD1 | TRBV5-1
CAWSLGRAEAFF | TGTGCCTGGAGTCTGGGGAGGGCTGAAGCTTTCTTT | 12 | . | TRBJ1-1 | . | TRBV30
CASSRDFQETQYF | TGTGCCAGCAGCAGGGACTTCCAAGAGACCCAGTACTTC | 13 | . | TRBJ2-5 | . | TRBV5-6
CASSLMGGRSDTEAFF | TGTGCCAGCAGCTTAATGGGCGGGCGATCAGACACTGAAGCTTTCTTT | 16 | . | TRBJ1-1 | . | TRBV7-3
CASSPFSTDTQYF | TGTGCCAGCAGCCCATTTAGCACAGATACGCAGTATTTT | 13 | . | TRBJ2-3 | . | TRBV11-2
CASSQQPYSGNTIYF | TGCGCCAGCAGCCAGCAGCCTTACTCTGGAAACACCATATATTTT | 15 | . | TRBJ1-3 | . | TRBV4-3